This entry lists 20 T cell receptor beta chains sequenced from one sample in a study of T cells in Graves' hyperthyroidism and ophthalmopathy. RNA transcripts were the template for amplifying TCR beta CDR3 regions. When the TCR CDR3 underwent first-round RT-PCR, the HTBI primer set was used. TCRdb independently ran MiXCR on the multiplex PCR reads; one entry per CDR3 protein. The sample shows 300,000 to 500,000 distinct CDR3 sequences, over 12% of them seen only once. The sequencing input was blood. The receptors shown here come from a middle-aged man with Graves' ophthalmopathy.

This clonotype came up many times. The chain links TRBV9 to TRBJ2-1; 8 bases agree with TRBD2. Germline-derived CDR1 and CDR2 are SGDLS and YYNGEE. The CDR3 extends over 15 amino acids. V dropped 4 bases and J dropped 12; count of bases not matched to a gene: 15. This CDR3 reads CASSSHQAGTSLQFF. CDR3 coding DNA: TGTGCCAGCAGCTCCCACCAAGCCGGGACTAGTCTGCAGTTCTTC.

This clonotype was seen many times. This sequence joins TRBV5-1 and TRBJ2-7; 7 bases are shared with TRBD1. The V gene end was trimmed by 4 bases and the J gene end by 1 base; junction bases not matched to a gene: 2. Germline assignment: CDR1 SGHRS and CDR2 YFSETQ. The CDR3 totals 13 residues. Here the CDR3 reads CASSRGQSYEQYF. In nucleotides, the CDR3 is TGCGCCAGCAGCCGGGGACAGTCCTACGAGCAGTACTTC.

This clonotype was seen a handful of times. A much larger clone lies a single base off, so this may be a read error. The chain uses TRBV30 and TRBJ2-7; no clear D. Per germline, CDR1 GTSNPN and CDR2 SVGIG (reference sequence). V shed 2 bases and J shed 6 bases, with 14 bases lying between them. CDR3 length: 13 residues. The CDR3 DNA reads TGTGCCTGGAGTCTGGGCAGTAGCTGCGAGCAGTACTTC. Translated, it gives CAWSLGSSCEQYF. Complete variable domain (other parts from reference TRBV30 and TRBJ2-7): SQTIHQWPATLVQPVGSPLSLECTVEGTSNPNLYWYRQAAGRGLQLLFYSVGIGQISSEVPQNLSASRPQDRQFILSSKKLLLSDSGFYLCAWSLGSSCEQYFGPGTRLTVT.

This clonotype was recorded many times. The gene calls are TRBV6-5 and TRBJ2-7; D might be TRBD1 (6 bases). Per germline, CDR1 MNHEY and CDR2 SVGAGI. The CDR3 runs 18 residues. The V gene lost 2 bases and the J gene lost 2 bases, with 22 bases spanning the gap. The CDR3 reads CASSYDSQGSSNPYEQYF. The CDR3 DNA is TGTGCCAGCAGTTACGACTCACAGGGTTCCTCCAATCCCTACGAGCAGTACTTC.

CDR3 protein: CSVGGAENGKTQYF. The CDR3 nucleotides read TGCAGCGTGGGGGGGGCAGAAAATGGAAAGACCCAGTACTTC. The genes are TRBV29-1 and TRBJ2-5; D perhaps matches TRBD2 (7 bases). This CDR3 is 14 amino acids long. The germline V gene encodes CDR1 SQVTM and CDR2 ANQGSEA. Trimming took 6 bases from V and 6 from J, leaving 20 bases between them.

This sequence joins TRBV19 and TRBJ1-1; D gene ambiguous. The CDR3 has 14 amino acids. The germline V gene has CDR1 LNHDA and CDR2 SQIVND (reference sequence). Trimming shortened V by 3 bases and J by 1 base, and 9 bases separated the two germline ends. CDR3 sequence reads: CASSIKGTNTEAFF. The DNA of the CDR3 is TGTGCCAGTAGTATCAAAGGCACGAACACTGAAGCTTTCTTT.

This clonotype was observed a few times. The chain is built from TRBV5-6 and TRBJ2-7, with TRBD2 as a possible D gene (6 bases). The germline V gene has CDR1 SGHDT and CDR2 YYEEEE. This CDR3 has 17 residues. The V end lost 1 base, the J end lost 0 bases, and 17 bases lay between the germline ends. The CDR3 sequence: CASSLYGAGLASYEQYF. The CDR3 nucleotides are TGTGCCAGCAGCTTGTACGGGGCGGGGCTAGCCTCCTACGAGCAGTACTTC.

The V call is TRBV6-2 or TRBV6-3, the J call TRBJ2-1, with 14 bases lining up with TRBD2. Trimming at V came to 2 bases and at J to 0 bases, leaving 9 bases not matched to a gene. The germline CDR1 and CDR2 sequences are MNHEY and SVGEGT. There are 20 residues in the CDR3. CDR3 sequence reads: CASSYGDIGTSGSSYNEQFF. The CDR3 DNA reads as TGTGCCAGCAGTTACGGGGACATCGGGACTAGCGGGAGCTCCTACAATGAGCAGTTCTTC.

The table lists this clonotype with a count of one. The junction differs from germline at one of its ends, possibly a read error. CDR3 sequence: CANSIRGRGNEKLFF. In DNA, the CDR3 is TGTGCCAATAGTATAAGGGGTAGGGGAAATGAAAAACTGTTTTTT. The chain has TRBV19 and TRBJ1-4, with a tentative D call TRBD1 (5 bases). Germline V gene sequence: CDR1 LNHDA, CDR2 SQIVND (reference sequence). This CDR3 spans 15 amino acids.

The chain is built from TRBV6-1 and TRBJ2-4; D not certain. The CDR3 has 17 amino acids. V dropped 5 bases and J dropped 1 base, with 18 bases sitting between them. Germline V gene sequence: CDR1 MNHNS, CDR2 SASEGT. CDR3 residues: CASSRASWLEAKNIQYF. CDR3 nucleotides: TGTGCCAGCAGTCGGGCTAGTTGGCTGGAGGCCAAAAACATTCAGTACTTC.

This clonotype has a handful of counts. CDR3 protein: CARGMLGLDEQFF. CDR3 coding DNA: TGTGCCAGGGGAATGTTGGGTTTGGATGAGCAGTTCTTC. The chain carries TRBV27 and TRBJ2-1; D remains ambiguous. Trimming took off 9 bases at V and 8 bases at J, with 17 bases between the two ends. The germline V gene encodes CDR1 MNHEY and CDR2 SMNVEV (reference sequence). The CDR3 extends over 13 amino acids.

The CDR3 protein is CASSQDPSSSLYF. In DNA form, the CDR3 reads TGCGCCAGCAGCCAAGATCCCTCTAGTTCTCTGTACTTC. The chain links TRBV4-1 to TRBJ2-4, with D hard to call. The length of the CDR3 is 13 residues. The ends were cut back, 0 bases at V and 15 bases at J, with 15 bases in the middle. CDR1 and CDR2 from the germline V gene are MGHRA and YSYEKL.

This clonotype has ten or more counts. This chain uses TRBV12-3 or TRBV12-4 with TRBJ1-1; no clear D gene. This CDR3 comprises 13 residues. Between the trimmed V and J ends, which lost 6 bases and 3 bases, there was a span of 11 bases. This CDR3 is CASRRVHDTEAFF. The DNA for the CDR3 is TGTGCCAGCAGGCGGGTCCACGACACTGAAGCTTTCTTT.

V is TRBV24-1 and J is TRBJ2-5; D possibly matches TRBD1 or TRBD2 (5 bases each). The ends were cut back, 5 bases at V and 2 bases at J, with 11 bases in the middle. The length of the CDR3 is 14 residues. In germline, CDR1 is KGHDR, CDR2 SFDVKD. CDR3 region: CATSALGTQETQYF. CDR3 nucleotide sequence: TGTGCCACCAGTGCCCTTGGGACGCAAGAGACCCAGTACTTC.

This chain links TRBV5-1 with TRBJ2-7; 8 nucleotides agree with TRBD2. The CDR3 extends over 15 amino acids. Germline CDR1 SGHRS, CDR2 YFSETQ. Trimming at V came to 4 bases and at J to 7 bases, leaving 13 bases not matched to a gene. CDR3 in DNA: TGCGCCAGCAGCCCGGGAGCGGGAGTATTCGGGGAGCAGTACTTC. As protein: CASSPGAGVFGEQYF.

This clonotype has at least ten counts. The chain uses TRBV3-1 and TRBJ2-1; D not certain. V lost 4 bases and J lost 10, with 11 bases in between. Germline V gene lookup returns CDR1 LGHDT and CDR2 YNNKEL (reference sequence). CDR3 length equals 12 residues. CDR3 residues: CASSLHQREQFF. The CDR3 bases are TGTGCCAGCAGCCTCCACCAAAGAGAGCAGTTCTTC.

The table lists this clonotype with many counts. This chain links TRBV20-1 with TRBJ2-1, with D possibly matching TRBD2 (6 bases). CDR1 is DFQATT, CDR2 SNEGSKA, per germline (reference sequence). V dropped 7 bases and J dropped 0 bases, with 13 bases sitting between them. The CDR3 has 14 amino acids. This chain's CDR3 is CSVHGGSSYNEQFF. DNA of the CDR3: TGCAGTGTTCACGGGGGTAGCTCCTACAATGAGCAGTTCTTC.

This clonotype was counted at least ten times. The V call is TRBV28, the J call TRBJ2-4; possibly TRBD2 for D (7 bases). This CDR3 contains 14 residues. V was trimmed by 3 bases and J by 5 bases, leaving 11 bases between them. The germline CDR1 and CDR2 sequences are MDHEN and SYDVKM. CDR3 coding DNA: TGTGCCAGCAGTTTTCGGGGGGCGCAAAACATTCAGTACTTC. This gives the protein CASSFRGAQNIQYF.

This clonotype came up many times. This chain uses TRBV28 with TRBJ2-3; 10 nucleotides align to TRBD2. The germline V gene encodes CDR1 MDHEN and CDR2 SYDVKM. The CDR3 extends over 15 amino acids. After removal of 4 bases from V and 1 base from J, the junction contained 2 bases not matched to a gene. The CDR3 DNA sequence: TGTGCCAGCAGTTGGGGACTAGCGCGCACAGATACGCAGTATTTT. Amino acids: CASSWGLARTDTQYF.

This clonotype was seen a few times. The rearrangement joins TRBV27 to TRBJ2-2; weak D call: TRBD2 (6 bases). CDR1 MNHEY and CDR2 SMNVEV come from the germline V gene (reference sequence). V was clipped by 2 bases and J by 9 bases, with 16 bases between them. CDR3 size: 15 residues. The CDR3 DNA is TGTGCCAGCAGTTTAGGAATACTAGCATCCAGGGAGCTGTTTTTT. It is translated as CASSLGILASRELFF.